A single sample gave rise to the 15 T cell receptor beta chains below, sequenced in a study of cytotoxic CD8 clonotypes in ibrutinib-treated CLL. Here immunoSEQ multiplex PCR was the method, and the copy in TCRdb shows in-frame clones only, minus some. The repertoire holds some 200,000 clones, with more than 65% as singletons. Sequenced here: PBMCs, sampled after 12 months of ibrutinib treatment. These receptors all come from a human donor with chronic lymphocytic leukemia.

V is TRBV6-5 and J is TRBJ1-5; TRBD1 matches at 12 bases. The CDR3 runs 15 residues. Per germline, CDR1 MNHEY and CDR2 SVGAGI. J lost 6 bases, V lost 6 bases, and 6 bases had no gene match. The CDR3 is CASRPRDRGLQPQHF. The DNA of the CDR3 is TGTGCCAGCAGACCCCGGGACAGGGGGCTTCAGCCCCAGCATTTT.

The chain employs TRBV5-1 and TRBJ2-1; D is unclear. CDR3 length: 14 residues. The germline V and J ends were trimmed by 1 base and 7 bases, with 12 bases remaining between them. CDR1 is SGHRS, CDR2 YFSETQ, per germline. This CDR3 is CASSLTPGGNEQFF. As DNA, the CDR3 is TGCGCCAGCAGCTTGACCCCAGGCGGTAATGAGCAGTTCTTC.

J is TRBJ2-1 and V is TRBV19; D is possibly TRBD1 (6 bases). Trimming shortened V by 5 bases and J by 12 bases, and 20 bases separated the two germline ends. This CDR3 contains 14 residues. Germline-derived CDR1 and CDR2 are LNHDA and SQIVND (reference sequence). The DNA of the CDR3 is TGTGCCAGTAGTGACAAAAGAACAGGGATGTGGCAGTTCTTC. Residues: CASSDKRTGMWQFF.

The chain links TRBV19 to TRBJ1-4, with D perhaps matching TRBD1 (6 bases). This CDR3 region has 15 residues. From germline, CDR1 is LNHDA and CDR2 SQIVND (reference sequence). The V end lost 5 bases, the J end lost 8 bases, and 18 bases lay between the germline ends. The CDR3 nucleotides are TGTGCCAGTAGTTGGGGGGGCTCCCAAAGGGAAAAACTGTTTTTT. It yields the protein CASSWGGSQREKLFF.

On this clone: Its ends do not fully match the called genes, so a read error is possible. This chain connects TRBV7-7 to TRBJ2-1, with a weak D call TRBD2 (5 bases). The germline V gene encodes CDR1 SSHAT and CDR2 FNYEAQ (reference sequence). This CDR3 is built from 13 residues. CDR3 in DNA: TGTGCTAGCAGCTTAAATTACGGGGATGAGCAGTTCTTC. This translates into CASSLNYGDEQFF. Together with reference TRBV7-7 and TRBJ2-1, the CDR3 gives the full variable domain: GAGVSQSPRYKVTKRGQDVTLRCDPISSHATLYWYQQALGQGPEFLTYFNYEAQPDKSGLPSDRFSAERPEGSISTLTIQRTEQRDSAMYRCASSLNYGDEQFFGPGTRLTVL.

The chain couples TRBV19 to TRBJ2-1, with a tentative D call TRBD2 (7 bases). The CDR3 is made up of 17 amino acids. With 3 bases removed from V and 1 base from J, the gap between germline ends came to 16 bases. The germline V gene encodes CDR1 LNHDA and CDR2 SQIVND (reference sequence). This chain's CDR3 is CASSIRRGDKSYNEQFF. The DNA for the CDR3 is TGTGCCAGTAGTATTCGCCGGGGGGACAAGTCCTACAATGAGCAGTTCTTC.

The chain couples TRBV6-5 to TRBJ1-6; D possibly corresponds to TRBD1 (6 bases). The germline V gene encodes CDR1 MNHEY and CDR2 SVGAGI. The CDR3 has 16 amino acids. V shed 2 bases and J shed 7 bases, with 15 bases lying between them. Here the CDR3 DNA reads TGTGCCAGCAGTTACCGACCAACAGGGAGCAATTCACCCCTCCACTTT. Its translation: CASSYRPTGSNSPLHF.

The chain combines TRBV19 with TRBJ2-1; D ambiguous. Trimming stripped 5 bases from V and 6 bases from J, with 5 bases between. The CDR3 has 11 residues. Germline CDR1 is LNHDA and CDR2 is SQIVND (reference sequence). The CDR3 loop reads CASSLRNEQFF. CDR3 nucleotide sequence: TGTGCCAGTAGTCTTCGCAATGAGCAGTTCTTC.

The rearrangement joins TRBV5-4 to TRBJ2-7; 7 nucleotides line up with TRBD2. Per the germline V gene, CDR1 is SGHNT and CDR2 is YYREEE (reference sequence). The CDR3 is 14 amino acids. V lost 0 bases and J lost 0; bases outside the gene matches: 0. The CDR3: CASSLGGSSYEQYF. The CDR3 coding sequence is TGTGCCAGCAGCTTGGGCGGGAGCTCCTACGAGCAGTACTTC.

The V call is TRBV7-2, the J call TRBJ1-5; D is possibly TRBD1 (6 bases). The CDR3 length is 16 residues. Germline loops: CDR1 SGHTA, CDR2 FQGNSA. V lost 1 base to trimming and J lost 1 base, with 11 bases between them. The chain's CDR3 is CASSLVPGASNQPQHF. CDR3 nucleotides: TGTGCCAGCAGCTTAGTACCGGGGGCCAGCAATCAGCCCCAGCATTTT.

This clone was counted at least ten times. The V call is TRBV7-9, the J call TRBJ2-2; D is uncertain. CDR1 and CDR2 (germline): SEHNR, FQNEAQ (reference sequence). Trimming removed 4 bases from V and 0 bases from J, with 12 bases in between. The CDR3 length is 16 residues. This CDR3 is CASSSRSSSNTGELFF. The CDR3 DNA is TGTGCCAGCAGCTCCCGGAGCAGCTCGAACACCGGGGAGCTGTTTTTT.

The chain is built from TRBV11-3 and TRBJ1-2; 7 positions match TRBD1. This CDR3 region has 15 residues. CDR1 and CDR2 (germline): SGHNT, YENEEA. Trimming at V came to 5 bases and at J to 1 base, leaving 7 bases not matched to a gene. The CDR3 nucleotides are TGTGCCAGCAGCCCGGGAGGACAGGATAACTATGGCTACACCTTC. Translating gives CASSPGGQDNYGYTF.

The V call is TRBV19, the J call TRBJ2-3, with D possibly matching TRBD2 (5 bases). This CDR3 region has 15 residues. V was trimmed by 10 bases and J by 5 bases, leaving 22 bases between them. Looked up from germline, CDR1 is LNHDA and CDR2 is SQIVND (reference sequence). The CDR3 here is CATTRGPGFVDTQYF. For the CDR3, the DNA is TGTGCCACAACCAGAGGTCCGGGATTCGTAGATACGCAGTATTTT.

This clone was recorded once. This CDR3 is also generated by other DNA sequences in the sample. This chain links TRBV30 with TRBJ1-5; D is ambiguous. V lost 2 bases, J lost 2 bases, and 10 bases lay in between. The CDR3 totals 14 residues. CDR1 GTSNPN and CDR2 SVGIG come from the germline V gene (reference sequence). This CDR3 reads CAWSSAGGNQPQHF. Written as DNA, the CDR3 is TGTGCCTGGAGTTCCGCAGGAGGCAATCAGCCCCAGCATTTT.

In its sample, this clone was seen many times. The rearrangement uses TRBV6-1 and TRBJ1-2, with D unresolved. CDR1 and CDR2 from the germline V gene are MNHNS and SASEGT. Deletions cut 7 bases from V and 8 bases from J, with 17 bases between. The CDR3 loop spans 13 amino acids. The DNA for the CDR3 is TGTGCCAGCACCGAGAGCGGCGACCGGGGCTACACCTTC. Protein: CASTESGDRGYTF.